The 31 T cell receptor beta chains listed next were all sequenced from one sample in a study of blood T cell repertoires in COVID-19. Assay: immunoSEQ multiplex PCR; the TCRdb copy retains only in-frame clones and omits some. The repertoire holds about 120,000 clones, with 81% as singletons. Material for sequencing was peripheral blood. The receptors derive from a human donor in a cohort sampled during active COVID-19.

This rearrangement joins TRBV6-6 to TRBJ1-1; no clear D gene. Trimming removed 2 bases from V and 0 bases from J, with 10 bases in between. Germline lookup yields CDR1 MNHNY and CDR2 SVGAGI (reference sequence). This CDR3 contains 15 residues. The CDR3 coding sequence is TGTGCCAGCAGTTACATCGGGAGGTTGAACACTGAAGCTTTCTTT. It encodes CASSYIGRLNTEAFF.

There are many counts of this clone. This chain connects TRBV19 to TRBJ2-7, with TRBD2 matching over 9 bases. Unmatched junction bases numbered 7, after V lost 2 bases and J lost 2 bases. This CDR3 has 16 amino acids. Germline CDR1 reads LNHDA; CDR2 reads SQIVND (reference sequence). The DNA of the CDR3 is TGTGCCAGTAGTATAAGGGGAGGGACTAGCCCCTACGAGCAGTACTTC. This gives the protein CASSIRGGTSPYEQYF.

The CDR3 reads CASTSAGTGNTIYF. The CDR3 DNA is TGTGCCAGCACTTCCGCAGGGACTGGAAACACCATATATTTT. V usage is TRBV28 and J usage is TRBJ1-3; TRBD1 is a possible D gene (5 bases). Germline V gene sequence: CDR1 MDHEN, CDR2 SYDVKM. V was shortened by 7 bases and J by 2 bases, with 12 bases between the two germline ends. The CDR3 runs 14 residues.

This rearrangement joins TRBV19 to TRBJ1-1; D is ambiguous. V lost 7 bases and J lost 5, with 17 bases in between. CDR3 length: 14 residues. Germline V gene lookup returns CDR1 LNHDA and CDR2 SQIVND (reference sequence). This CDR3 reads CASNYDVMRTEAFF. The CDR3 region has the DNA TGTGCCAGTAATTACGACGTTATGAGGACTGAAGCTTTCTTT.

This chain joins TRBV5-1 and TRBJ2-7; 10 nucleotides match TRBD2. The trim removed 4 bases at V and 6 bases at J, leaving 4 bases unmatched. The germline CDR1 and CDR2 sequences are SGHRS and YFSETQ. This CDR3 comprises 13 residues. This chain's CDR3 is CASSGLAGVEQYF. In nucleotides, the CDR3 is TGCGCCAGCAGCGGTCTAGCGGGAGTCGAGCAGTACTTC.

Written as DNA, the CDR3 is TGTGCCAGCAGCGAACCGAGCTCCTACGAGCAGTACTTC. The encoded protein is CASSEPSSYEQYF. The chain is built from TRBV9 and TRBJ2-7, with D unclear. Germline values: CDR1 SGDLS, CDR2 YYNGEE. V was pared by 3 bases and J by 0 bases, with 7 bases between. The CDR3 sequence is 13 residues long. The full variable domain, its missing parts supplied by reference TRBV9 and TRBJ2-7, is DSGVTQTPKHLITATGQRVTLRCSPRSGDLSVYWYQQSLDQGLQFLIQYYNGEERAKGNILERFSAQQFPDLHSELNLSSLELGDSALYFCASSEPSSYEQYFGPGTRLTVT.

The chain employs TRBV28 and TRBJ2-7; a weak D match, TRBD2 (6 bases). The CDR3 is 18 amino acids. Germline-derived CDR1 and CDR2 are MDHEN and SYDVKM. V was cut by 3 bases and J by 5 bases, with 26 bases left in between. The CDR3 reads CASSFWSITGDTGDEQYF. CDR3 bases: TGTGCCAGCAGTTTTTGGAGTATAACGGGAGATACGGGCGACGAGCAGTACTTC. The complete variable domain, with remaining parts taken from reference TRBV28 and TRBJ2-7, reads DVKVTQSSRYLVKRTGEKVFLECVQDMDHENMFWYRQDPGLGLRLIYFSYDVKMKEKGDIPEGYSVSREKKERFSLILESASTNQTSMYLCASSFWSITGDTGDEQYFGPGTRLTVT.

This rearrangement joins TRBV6-6 to TRBJ1-6; D is unclear. V dropped 2 bases and J dropped 7 bases, with 9 bases sitting between them. This CDR3 region has 14 residues. The V gene's germline CDR1 is MNHNY and CDR2 SVGAGI (reference sequence). Here the CDR3 reads CASSYDRQNSPLHF. The CDR3 DNA reads as TGTGCCAGCAGTTACGATCGACAAAATTCACCCCTCCACTTT.

This chain uses TRBV11-2 with TRBJ1-5; D is unclear. Per germline, CDR1 SGHAT and CDR2 FQNNGV. Trimming took 0 bases from V and 1 from J, leaving 4 bases between them. CDR3 length: 14 amino acids. CDR3 bases: TGTGCCAGCAGCTTAGACAGGAGCAATCAGCCCCAGCATTTT. Encoded protein: CASSLDRSNQPQHF.

The V and J genes are TRBV4-3 and TRBJ2-7; the D gene is possibly TRBD2 (5 bases). This CDR3 contains 15 residues. The germline V gene has CDR1 LGHNA and CDR2 YSLEER. Trimming shortened V by 4 bases and J by 2 bases, and 15 bases separated the two germline ends. CDR3 DNA: TGCGCCAGCAGCCGCGAGAGACCCGGGGCCTACGAGCAGTACTTC. Its protein is CASSRERPGAYEQYF.

The J gene is TRBJ1-4, the V gene TRBV2; a possible D gene is TRBD1 (6 bases). The germline gives CDR1 SNHLY, CDR2 FYNNEI. CDR3 length: 15 residues. V was shortened by 7 bases and J by 4 bases, with 16 bases between the two germline ends. CDR3 loop: CASIKADRGNEKLFF. CDR3 nucleotide sequence: TGTGCCAGCATAAAAGCGGACAGAGGTAATGAAAAACTGTTTTTT.

This chain uses TRBV5-1 with TRBJ1-2; no firm D call. This CDR3 comprises 16 residues. Germline V lookup: CDR1 SGHRS, CDR2 YFSETQ. V shed 1 base and J shed 5 bases, with 18 bases lying between them. The CDR3 is CASSLRQAANGYGYTF. The CDR3 bases are TGCGCCAGCAGCTTGAGGCAGGCTGCAAATGGGTATGGCTACACCTTC. The whole variable domain, filled in from reference TRBV5-1 and TRBJ1-2, reads KAGVTQTPRYLIKTRGQQVTLSCSPISGHRSVSWYQQTPGQGLQFLFEYFSETQRNKGNFPGRFSGRQFSNSRSEMNVSTLELGDSALYLCASSLRQAANGYGYTFGSGTRLTVV.

V usage is TRBV30 and J usage is TRBJ1-6; D remains unclear. V was trimmed by 3 bases and J by 0 bases, leaving 9 bases between them. CDR1 GTSNPN and CDR2 SVGIG come from the germline V gene (reference sequence). CDR3 size: 15 residues. The CDR3 sequence is CAWSGLSSYNSPLHF. Here the CDR3 DNA reads TGTGCCTGGAGCGGTTTGAGCTCCTATAATTCACCCCTCCACTTT.

This sequence joins TRBV28 and TRBJ1-1; 7 nucleotides align to TRBD1. The V gene end was trimmed by 3 bases and the J gene end by 3 bases; junction bases not matched to a gene: 13. From germline, CDR1 is MDHEN and CDR2 SYDVKM. This CDR3 is built from 17 residues. The CDR3 loop reads CASSLIVRGRLDTEAFF. For the CDR3, the DNA is TGTGCCAGCAGTTTGATCGTGAGGGGGCGTTTGGACACTGAAGCTTTCTTT.

This chain connects TRBV9 to TRBJ2-2; TRBD2 matches at 9 bases. V was clipped by 4 bases and J by 1 base; unmatched bases: 11. Germline CDR1 reads SGDLS; CDR2 reads YYNGEE. This CDR3 comprises 18 residues. The CDR3 region is CASSSIAGAKRNTGELFF. CDR3 DNA: TGTGCCAGCAGCTCCATAGCGGGAGCTAAAAGGAACACCGGGGAGCTGTTTTTT. The full variable domain, completed using reference TRBV9 and TRBJ2-2, is DSGVTQTPKHLITATGQRVTLRCSPRSGDLSVYWYQQSLDQGLQFLIQYYNGEERAKGNILERFSAQQFPDLHSELNLSSLELGDSALYFCASSSIAGAKRNTGELFFGEGSRLTVL.

The chain links TRBV5-1 to TRBJ1-2, with D tentatively TRBD1 (6 bases). The germline CDR1 and CDR2 sequences are SGHRS and YFSETQ. This CDR3 comprises 13 residues. V lost 7 bases to trimming and J lost 1 base, with 11 bases between them. CDR3: CASGGDNNYGYTF. CDR3 DNA: TGCGCCAGCGGGGGGGACAATAACTATGGCTACACCTTC.

The chain recombines TRBV30 with TRBJ2-3, with TRBD1 matching over 9 bases. The CDR3 sequence is 16 residues long. Germline-derived CDR1 and CDR2 are GTSNPN and SVGIG (reference sequence). The J segment lost 5 bases and the V segment lost 1 base, leaving 10 bases of the junction unmatched. CDR3 coding DNA: TGTGCCTGGAGTGCCGGATTGACAGGGGGTATAGATACGCAGTATTTT. Amino acid sequence: CAWSAGLTGGIDTQYF.

The genes are TRBV11-3 and TRBJ2-7, with D hard to call. Trimming took 3 bases from V and 5 from J, leaving 11 bases between them. The V gene's germline CDR1 is SGHNT and CDR2 YENEEA. This CDR3 is built from 13 residues. CDR3 protein: CASSFDPGHEQYF. In DNA form, the CDR3 reads TGTGCCAGCAGCTTCGACCCAGGCCACGAGCAGTACTTC.

The V and J genes are TRBV7-6 and TRBJ2-7; TRBD1 agrees at 10 bases. CDR1 SGHVS and CDR2 FNYEAQ come from the germline V gene. This CDR3 has 15 amino acids. J was trimmed by 4 bases and V by 6 bases; bases with no gene match: 9. Here the CDR3 reads CASRAGTGVWYEQYF. CDR3 sequence (DNA): TGTGCCAGCAGGGCCGGGACAGGGGTATGGTACGAGCAGTACTTC.

The genes are TRBV11-3 and TRBJ2-7; no definite D call. The germline V and J ends were trimmed by 1 base and 2 bases, with 12 bases remaining between them. Germline lookup yields CDR1 SGHNT and CDR2 YENEEA. The CDR3 totals 15 residues. The CDR3 DNA sequence: TGTGCCAGCAGCTTAGGGCTCAGGCAGCCCTACGAGCAGTACTTC. Amino acids: CASSLGLRQPYEQYF.

J is TRBJ2-5 and V is TRBV7-7, with D uncertain. The CDR3 loop spans 13 amino acids. Germline loops: CDR1 SSHAT, CDR2 FNYEAQ (reference sequence). The V end lost 5 bases, the J end lost 0 bases, and 7 bases lay between the germline ends. For the CDR3, the DNA is TGTGCCAGCAGCCTATACTACCAAGAGACCCAGTACTTC. This codes for CASSLYYQETQYF.

This clone appeared a few times. This chain connects TRBV28 to TRBJ2-7; 9 bases map to TRBD1. The V gene's germline CDR1 is MDHEN and CDR2 SYDVKM. The CDR3 extends over 15 amino acids. After removal of 2 bases from V and 5 bases from J, the junction contained 7 bases not matched to a gene. The CDR3 spells CASSLAGTGSHEQYF. The CDR3 region has the DNA TGTGCCAGCAGTTTAGCCGGGACAGGGTCCCACGAGCAGTACTTC.

The chain employs TRBV7-3 and TRBJ2-7; 14 bases are a match to TRBD2. The CDR3 extends over 15 amino acids. Germline CDR1 and CDR2: SGHTA and FQGTGA. Trimming took 5 bases from V and 6 from J; bases not matched to a gene: 6. The CDR3 region is CASSATTSGRVEQYF. The CDR3 DNA reads as TGTGCCAGCAGCGCAACGACTAGCGGGAGGGTCGAGCAGTACTTC.

The rearrangement links TRBV5-4 to TRBJ2-3; 8 bases line up with TRBD2. Germline V gene data show CDR1 as SGHNT and CDR2 as YYREEE (reference sequence). The CDR3 sequence is 12 residues long. V lost 4 bases, J lost 6 bases, and 1 base stayed unmatched. CDR3: CASSRGGDTQYF. CDR3 nucleotide sequence: TGTGCCAGCAGCCGGGGGGGGGATACGCAGTATTTT. Full variable domain (missing parts from reference TRBV5-4 and TRBJ2-3): ETGVTQSPTHLIKTRGQQVTLRCSSQSGHNTVSWYQQALGQGPQFIFQYYREEENGRGNFPPRFSGLQFPNYSSELNVNALELDDSALYLCASSRGGDTQYFGPGTRLTVL.

The chain combines TRBV6-2 or TRBV6-3 with TRBJ2-3; possibly TRBD2 for D (6 bases). Germline V lookup: CDR1 MNHEY, CDR2 SVGEGT. V lost 6 bases and J lost 2, with 15 bases in between. This CDR3 is 15 amino acids long. The CDR3 sequence: CASSPGDSSTDTQYF. The CDR3 bases are TGTGCCAGCAGCCCGGGGGACTCGTCCACAGATACGCAGTATTTT.

The V gene is TRBV5-1, the J gene TRBJ2-2; unclear D gene. CDR3 length: 14 residues. V dropped 0 bases and J dropped 2 bases, with 5 bases sitting between them. Per the germline V gene, CDR1 is SGHRS and CDR2 is YFSETQ. The CDR3 sequence: CASSLGHNTGELFF. Written as DNA, the CDR3 is TGCGCCAGCAGCTTGGGACATAACACCGGGGAGCTGTTTTTT.

V usage is TRBV6-4 and J usage is TRBJ2-1; 14 bases fit TRBD2. This CDR3 has 16 residues. Losses at the gene ends were 6 bases for V and 8 bases for J; bases not matched to a gene: 9. Germline loops: CDR1 MRHNA, CDR2 SNTAGT. CDR3 residues: CASSPDGTSGSYEQFF. The CDR3 DNA reads as TGTGCCAGCAGCCCGGACGGGACTAGCGGGAGTTATGAGCAGTTCTTC.

The V call is TRBV19, the J call TRBJ1-1; D gene unclear. The CDR3 has 17 amino acids. V lost 7 bases, J lost 5 bases, and 26 bases lay in between. Looked up from germline, CDR1 is LNHDA and CDR2 is SQIVND (reference sequence). The CDR3 loop reads CASTPKGQVAPGTEAFF. As DNA, the CDR3 is TGTGCCAGTACCCCTAAGGGTCAGGTGGCCCCGGGGACTGAAGCTTTCTTT. The whole variable domain, remainder taken from reference TRBV19 and TRBJ1-1, is DGGITQSPKYLFRKEGQNVTLSCEQNLNHDAMYWYRQDPGQGLRLIYYSQIVNDFQKGDIAEGYSVSREKKESFPLTVTSAQKNPTAFYLCASTPKGQVAPGTEAFFGQGTRLTVV.

This clone was counted a few times. The gene calls are TRBV7-2 and TRBJ2-3, with D possibly being TRBD2 (5 bases). V lost 3 bases and J lost 2, with 9 bases in between. The germline V gene encodes CDR1 SGHTA and CDR2 FQGNSA. This CDR3 has 14 residues. The CDR3 sequence is CASSFIRDTDTQYF. The CDR3 coding sequence is TGTGCCAGCAGCTTTATCCGGGACACAGATACGCAGTATTTT.

The chain employs TRBV4-3 and TRBJ1-3; 9 nucleotides line up with TRBD1. V shed 0 bases and J 3 bases; nucleotides not matched to a gene: 6. Germline assignment: CDR1 LGHNA and CDR2 YSLEER. This CDR3 is built from 17 residues. CDR3 DNA: TGCGCCAGCAGCCAAGAACTTACAGGGGGCTATGGAAACACCATATATTTT. Translated: CASSQELTGGYGNTIYF.

CDR3 in DNA: TGCAGCGTTGAAGAACGGGAACGGCATGGCTACACCTTC. Translation: CSVEERERHGYTF. The chain has TRBV29-1 and TRBJ1-2; no clear D. Trimming stripped 0 bases from V and 6 bases from J, with 11 bases between. The V gene's germline CDR1 is SQVTM and CDR2 ANQGSEA. This CDR3 spans 13 amino acids.